This T cell receptor (beta chain) is drawn from a study of T cells in Graves' hyperthyroidism and ophthalmopathy. Study-level information: Peripheral blood was collected at initial diagnosis, before any treatment.

TCR beta CDR3 region amplification was performed from RNA transcripts. RT-PCR in the first round (using the HTBI primer set) targeted the TCR CDR3. Using its own MiXCR run on the multiplex PCR reads, TCRdb lists one record per CDR3 protein. In the table there are fewer than 500,000 distinct CDR3 sequences, roughly 14% of which are singletons. Per germline, CDR1 SGHTA and CDR2 FQGNSA. The CDR3 sequence is 15 residues long. Trimming left V 0 bases short and J 0 bases short, with 8 bases between. This clonotype came up many times. Patients affected by ophthalmopathy presented a Clinical Activity Score of at least 3, a NOSPECS grade of at least 4, and disease duration below 3 months. Used for diagnoses were clinical symptoms, serum thyroxine and TRAb, thyroid ultrasound and orbital computed tomography.

Sequencing was done on a sample of blood. The rearrangement uses TRBV7-2 and TRBJ1-1, with D possibly being TRBD1 (5 bases). This clonotype was sampled from a man between 18 and 35 years old with Graves' ophthalmopathy. The CDR3: CASSLAGTVNTEAFF. The CDR3 DNA follows: TGTGCCAGCAGCTTAGCTGGGACGGTGAACACTGAAGCTTTCTTT.